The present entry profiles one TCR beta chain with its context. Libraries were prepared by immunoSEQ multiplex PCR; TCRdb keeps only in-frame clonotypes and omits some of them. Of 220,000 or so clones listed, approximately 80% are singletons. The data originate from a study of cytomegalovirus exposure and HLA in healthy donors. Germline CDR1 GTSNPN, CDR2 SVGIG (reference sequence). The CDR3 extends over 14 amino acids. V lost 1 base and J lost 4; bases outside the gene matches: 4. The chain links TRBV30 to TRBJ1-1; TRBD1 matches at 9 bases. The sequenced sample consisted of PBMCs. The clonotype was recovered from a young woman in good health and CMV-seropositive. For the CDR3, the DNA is TGTGCCTGGAGTGCAGACAGGGGGTTCACTGAAGCTTTCTTT. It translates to CAWSADRGFTEAFF. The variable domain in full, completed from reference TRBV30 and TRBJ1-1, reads SQTIHQWPATLVQPVGSPLSLECTVEGTSNPNLYWYRQAAGRGLQLLFYSVGIGQISSEVPQNLSASRPQDRQFILSSKKLLLSDSGFYLCAWSADRGFTEAFFGQGTRLTVV.